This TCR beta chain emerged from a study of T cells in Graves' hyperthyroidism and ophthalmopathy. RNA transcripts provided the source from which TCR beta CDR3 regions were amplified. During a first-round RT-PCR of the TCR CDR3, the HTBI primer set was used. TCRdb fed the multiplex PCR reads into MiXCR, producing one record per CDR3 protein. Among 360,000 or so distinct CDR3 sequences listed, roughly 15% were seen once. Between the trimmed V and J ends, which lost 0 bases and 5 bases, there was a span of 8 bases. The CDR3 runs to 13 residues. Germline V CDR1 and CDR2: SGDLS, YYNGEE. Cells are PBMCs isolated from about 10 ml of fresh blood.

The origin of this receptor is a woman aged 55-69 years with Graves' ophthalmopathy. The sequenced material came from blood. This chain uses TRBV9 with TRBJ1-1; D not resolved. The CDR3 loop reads CASSVAVGTEAFF. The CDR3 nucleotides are TGTGCCAGCAGCGTAGCGGTAGGGACTGAAGCTTTCTTT.